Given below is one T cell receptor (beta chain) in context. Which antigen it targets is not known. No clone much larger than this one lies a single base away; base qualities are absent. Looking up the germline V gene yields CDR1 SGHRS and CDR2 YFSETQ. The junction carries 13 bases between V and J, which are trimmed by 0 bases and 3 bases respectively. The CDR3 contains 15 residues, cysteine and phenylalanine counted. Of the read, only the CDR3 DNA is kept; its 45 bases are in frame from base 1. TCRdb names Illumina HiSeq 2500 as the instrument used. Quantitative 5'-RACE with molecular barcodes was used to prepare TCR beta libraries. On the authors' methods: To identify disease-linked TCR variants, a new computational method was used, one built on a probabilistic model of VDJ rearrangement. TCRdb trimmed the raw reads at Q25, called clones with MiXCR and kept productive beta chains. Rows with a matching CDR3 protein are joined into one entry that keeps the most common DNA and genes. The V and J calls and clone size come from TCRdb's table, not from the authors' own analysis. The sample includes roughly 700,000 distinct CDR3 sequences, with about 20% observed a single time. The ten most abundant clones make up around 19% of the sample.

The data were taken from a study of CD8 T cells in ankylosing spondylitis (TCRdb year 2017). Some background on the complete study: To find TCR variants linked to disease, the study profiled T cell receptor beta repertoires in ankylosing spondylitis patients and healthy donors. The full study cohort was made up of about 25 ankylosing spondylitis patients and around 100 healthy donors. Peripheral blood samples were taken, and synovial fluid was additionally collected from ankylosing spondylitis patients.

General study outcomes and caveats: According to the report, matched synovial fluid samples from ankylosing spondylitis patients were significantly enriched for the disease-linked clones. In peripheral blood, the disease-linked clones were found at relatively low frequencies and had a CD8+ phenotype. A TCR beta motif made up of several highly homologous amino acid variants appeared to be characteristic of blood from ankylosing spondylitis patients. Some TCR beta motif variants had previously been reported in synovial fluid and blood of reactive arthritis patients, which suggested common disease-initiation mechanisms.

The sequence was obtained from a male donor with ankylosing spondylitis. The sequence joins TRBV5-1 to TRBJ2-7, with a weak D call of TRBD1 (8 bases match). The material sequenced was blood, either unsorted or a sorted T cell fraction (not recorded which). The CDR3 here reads CASSLDRGGDYEQYF. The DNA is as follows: TGCGCCAGCAGCTTGGACAGGGGGGGCGACTACGAGCAGTACTTC.